A selection of T cell receptor beta chains follows, all from one sample in a study of T cell clones after liver transplantation. This table comes from immunoSEQ multiplex PCR, and its TCRdb copy is limited to in-frame clones, with some not included. The sample lists about 80,000 clones, roughly four fifths occurring once. This specimen consisted of CD4+ T cells from blood, obtained 46 months after liver transplant. These receptors came from a human patient who received a liver transplant. Some T cells may possibly be graft donor cells. The CDR3 runs from the conserved cysteine through the conserved F or W. D genes are given only for firm matches. Where a row states a size, it is once, few, many or the class of an expanded clone; other rows omit it.

J,V,D,size,CDR3,DNA
TRBJ2-7,TRBV7-8,-,-,CASSLGLWRPSSYEQYF,TGTGCCAGCAGCTTAGGGTTGTGGCGGCCGAGCTCCTACGAGCAGTACTTC
TRBJ2-7,TRBV6-1,-,-,CASSTGQGTYEQYF,TGTGCCAGCAGTACAGGACAAGGTACCTACGAGCAGTACTTC
TRBJ2-7,TRBV6-1,TRBD2,few,CASGEGAYEQYF,TGTGCCAGCGGGGAGGGCGCCTACGAGCAGTACTTC
TRBJ2-5,TRBV5-1,TRBD2,-,CASSLALLTSGPETQYF,TGCGCCAGCAGCTTGGCTCTCTTAACTAGCGGGCCAGAGACCCAGTACTTC
TRBJ1-4,TRBV7-9,-,once,CASSFEVANEKLFF,TGTGCCAGCAGCTTTGAAGTGGCTAATGAAAAACTGTTTTTT
TRBJ2-1,TRBV11-2,TRBD2,-,CASSLGTSGSNEQFF,TGTGCCAGCAGTCTAGGGACTAGCGGGAGTAATGAGCAGTTCTTC
TRBJ2-1,TRBV5-6,-,-,CASSLYIRGHQGSHNEQFF,TGTGCCAGCAGCTTGTATATTCGGGGTCATCAGGGGTCCCACAATGAGCAGTTCTTC
TRBJ2-7,TRBV13,TRBD2,few,CASSWASGRGGEQYF,TGTGCCAGCAGCTGGGCTAGCGGGAGGGGAGGGGAGCAGTACTTC
TRBJ1-1,TRBV28,-,-,CASSATYTEAFF,TGTGCCAGCAGTGCGACCTACACTGAAGCTTTCTTT
TRBJ1-5,TRBV13,-,-,CASTRGVNQPQHF,TGTGCCAGCACCCGGGGGGTCAATCAGCCCCAGCATTTT
TRBJ2-7,TRBV5-3,TRBD1,-,CASRDRGYEQYF,TGTGCCAGCCGGGACAGGGGTTACGAGCAGTACTTC
TRBJ1-2,TRBV28,-,-,CASITPRGAGYGYTF,TGTGCCAGCATCACTCCGCGGGGTGCCGGCTATGGCTACACCTTC
TRBJ2-3,TRBV11-2,TRBD2,-,CASSFRGGTSTDTQYF,TGTGCCAGCAGCTTCCGGGGGGGGACTAGCACAGATACGCAGTATTTT
TRBJ1-5,TRBV9,TRBD1,-,CASSVKQGSWESNQPQHF,TGTGCCAGCAGCGTGAAACAGGGGTCGTGGGAAAGCAATCAGCCCCAGCATTTT
TRBJ2-7,TRBV6-1,-,-,CASSERGRIEQYF,TGTGCCAGCAGTGAAAGAGGCAGGATCGAGCAGTACTTC
TRBJ1-2,TRBV28,TRBD1,-,CASRGRTGYGYTF,TGTGCCAGCAGAGGGCGGACAGGCTATGGCTACACCTTC
TRBJ2-1,TRBV5-1,TRBD2,-,CASSLGTSGQEQFF,TGCGCCAGCAGCTTGGGGACTAGCGGCCAAGAGCAGTTCTTC
TRBJ2-2,TRBV5-8,TRBD1,-,CASSLRDRGSGELFF,TGTGCCAGCAGCCTCCGGGACAGGGGATCCGGGGAGCTGTTTTTT
TRBJ1-2,TRBV19,-,-,CASSTFHRGNYGYTF,TGTGCCAGTAGTACTTTCCATCGGGGAAACTATGGCTACACCTTC
TRBJ1-3,TRBV5-1,-,few,CASSLSAGRKSGNTIYF,TGCGCCAGCAGCTTGAGCGCAGGGAGGAAATCTGGAAACACCATATATTTT
TRBJ2-5,TRBV5-1,TRBD1,-,CASSSRPNRGQETQYF,TGCGCCAGCAGCTCCCGCCCCAACAGGGGGCAAGAGACCCAGTACTTC
TRBJ1-5,TRBV28,-,-,CASSLGARRNQPQHF,TGTGCCAGCAGTTTAGGAGCCAGGAGAAATCAGCCCCAGCATTTT
TRBJ1-2,TRBV5-1,-,-,CASNEGERKDGYTF,TGCGCCAGCAATGAAGGGGAGAGAAAGGATGGCTACACCTTC
TRBJ1-2,TRBV9,-,-,CASSVGGANNYGYTF,TGTGCCAGCAGCGTAGGTGGAGCCAATAACTATGGCTACACCTTC
TRBJ2-7,TRBV7-2,-,-,CASSLNGDLYEQYF,TGTGCCAGCAGCTTAAATGGGGACCTCTACGAGCAGTACTTC
TRBJ1-1,TRBV27,-,few,CASSPPQTWGTEAFF,TGTGCCAGCAGTCCACCACAGACCTGGGGCACTGAAGCTTTCTTT
TRBJ2-3,TRBV28,-,-,CASSGSGVTSTDTQYF,TGTGCCAGCAGTGGGTCGGGGGTTACCAGCACAGATACGCAGTATTTT
TRBJ2-5,TRBV5-1,-,-,CASSLEAAISETQYF,TGCGCCAGCAGCTTGGAGGCAGCCATTTCGGAGACCCAGTACTTC
TRBJ2-7,TRBV27,-,-,CASSSLGFSGKQYF,TGTGCCAGCAGTTCGCTAGGTTTTTCGGGCAAGCAGTACTTC
TRBJ2-6,TRBV19,-,-,CASSRAASGANVLTF,TGTGCCAGTAGTAGGGCCGCCTCTGGGGCCAACGTCCTGACTTTC
TRBJ1-1,TRBV2,-,-,CASRAERNTEAFF,TGTGCCAGCAGGGCGGAGAGAAACACTGAAGCTTTCTTT
TRBJ2-1,TRBV7-2,-,few,CASSSDTGNEQFF,TGTGCCAGCAGCTCTGACACAGGGAATGAGCAGTTCTTC
TRBJ2-2,TRBV18,TRBD1,-,CASSPSGQGATGELFF,TGTGCCAGCTCACCTTCGGGACAGGGGGCGACCGGGGAGCTGTTTTTT
TRBJ1-4,TRBV28,TRBD1,-,CASSSRGQGATNEKLFF,TGTGCCAGCAGTTCCCGGGGACAGGGGGCTACTAATGAAAAACTGTTTTTT
TRBJ2-1,TRBV5-1,TRBD2,-,CASSLGGSTHNEQFF,TGCGCCAGCAGCTTGGGCGGGAGTACCCACAATGAGCAGTTCTTC
TRBJ1-5,TRBV7-6,-,-,CASSLKQDNQPQHF,TGTGCCAGCAGCTTAAAACAAGACAATCAGCCCCAGCATTTT
TRBJ2-7,TRBV6-8,-,-,CASSYVGYEQYF,TGTGCCAGCAGTTACGTCGGCTACGAGCAGTACTTC
TRBJ2-7,TRBV7-3,-,-,CASSPRGTTSYEQYF,TGTGCCAGCAGCCCAAGGGGGACTACCTCTTACGAGCAGTACTTC
TRBJ1-2,TRBV28,-,few,CASIPRAAWGGYTF,TGTGCCAGCATCCCACGGGCAGCTTGGGGTGGCTACACCTTC
TRBJ2-1,TRBV28,-,-,CASSFPPKVSYNEQFF,TGTGCCAGCAGTTTTCCCCCCAAGGTTTCCTACAATGAGCAGTTCTTC
TRBJ2-5,TRBV5-4,TRBD2,-,CASSPGLEGDQYF,TGTGCCAGCAGCCCGGGACTAGAAGGGGACCAGTACTTC
TRBJ2-1,TRBV7-9,TRBD2,-,CASSLQGEGGRLGNEQFF,TGTGCCAGCAGCTTGCAGGGAGAGGGCGGGAGGCTAGGGAATGAGCAGTTCTTC
TRBJ1-1,TRBV9,-,-,CASSPSGTPNTEAFF,TGTGCCAGCAGCCCTTCCGGGACCCCTAACACTGAAGCTTTCTTT
TRBJ1-1,TRBV28,-,-,CASSLWEQGTEAFF,TGTGCCAGCAGTTTATGGGAACAGGGCACTGAAGCTTTCTTT
TRBJ2-7,TRBV21-1,-,few,CASSKYLAGTGVYEQYF,TGTGCCAGCAGCAAGTACTTAGCGGGAACGGGCGTCTACGAGCAGTACTTC
TRBJ1-4,TRBV28,TRBD1,-,CASSLGRGREKLFF,TGTGCCAGCAGTTTAGGCAGGGGGCGTGAAAAACTGTTTTTT
TRBJ2-2,TRBV5-1,-,-,CASSLAQYTGELFF,TGCGCCAGCAGCTTGGCTCAGTACACCGGGGAGCTGTTTTTT
TRBJ2-7,TRBV5-1,TRBD2,once,CASTQSSGSVEQYF,TGCGCCAGCACCCAATCCAGCGGGAGCGTCGAGCAGTACTTC
TRBJ1-2,TRBV4-3,TRBD1,few,CASSLGQGGYTF,TGCGCCAGCAGCCTTGGACAGGGCGGCTACACCTTC
TRBJ2-1,TRBV9,TRBD2,-,CASSVGTSGSRYEQFF,TGTGCCAGCAGCGTAGGGACTAGCGGGAGCAGGTATGAGCAGTTCTTC
TRBJ2-1,TRBV28,TRBD2,-,CASSQILAGGGNEQFF,TGTGCCAGCAGCCAGATACTAGCGGGAGGGGGGAATGAGCAGTTCTTC
TRBJ1-1,TRBV28,-,-,CASSMMSANTEAFF,TGTGCCAGCAGTATGATGTCGGCGAACACTGAAGCTTTCTTT
TRBJ2-1,TRBV27,-,-,CASRRYNEQFF,TGTGCCAGCAGACGATACAATGAGCAGTTCTTC